This TCR beta chain comes out of a study of identical twins. This clonotype has more than one count but fewer than ten. No antigen is known for it. V shed 5 bases and J shed 7 bases, with 11 bases lying between them. The CDR3 is 12 residues long. CDR1 and CDR2 from the germline V gene are MNHNY and SVGAGI (reference sequence). General observations from the study: Where out-of-frame alpha sequences were twin-shared, they showed excess low generation probability. Out-of-frame beta chain sequences displayed weaker excess sharing between twins.

TCRdb called the 5' RACE reads again in MiXCR, with one record for every CDR3 protein. The data show more than 350,000 distinct CDR3 sequences, around 9.7% seen once. The rearrangement links TRBV6-6 to TRBJ1-2; perhaps TRBD1 as D (6 bases). This clonotype originated in a woman aged 45-65 years in good health. Sequences were obtained from naive T cells sorted from blood. CDR3 sequence reads: CASSRTEGGYTF. The CDR3 nucleotides are TGTGCCAGCAGTCGGACAGAGGGTGGCTACACCTTC.